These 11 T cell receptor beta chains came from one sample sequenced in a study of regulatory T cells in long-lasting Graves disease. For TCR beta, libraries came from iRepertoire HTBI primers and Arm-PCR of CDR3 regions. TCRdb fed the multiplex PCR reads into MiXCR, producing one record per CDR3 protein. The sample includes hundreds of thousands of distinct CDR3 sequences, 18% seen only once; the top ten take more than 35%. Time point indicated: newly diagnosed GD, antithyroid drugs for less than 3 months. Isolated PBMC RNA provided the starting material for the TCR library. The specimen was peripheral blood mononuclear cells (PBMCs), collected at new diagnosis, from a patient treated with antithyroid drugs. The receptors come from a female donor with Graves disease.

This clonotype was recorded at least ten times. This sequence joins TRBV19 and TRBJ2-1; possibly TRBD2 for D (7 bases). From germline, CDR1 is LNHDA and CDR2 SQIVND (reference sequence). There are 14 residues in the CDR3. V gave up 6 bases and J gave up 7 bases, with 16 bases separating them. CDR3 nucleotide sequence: TGTGCCAGTAGCCAACTGAGGGGGGGAAATGAGCAGTTCTTC. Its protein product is CASSQLRGGNEQFF.

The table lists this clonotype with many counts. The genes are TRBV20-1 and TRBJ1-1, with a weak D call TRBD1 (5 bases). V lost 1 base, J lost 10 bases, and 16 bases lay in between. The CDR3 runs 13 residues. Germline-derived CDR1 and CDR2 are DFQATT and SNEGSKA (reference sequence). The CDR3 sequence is CSARVPQGFGAFF. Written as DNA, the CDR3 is TGCAGTGCTAGAGTGCCCCAGGGTTTCGGAGCTTTCTTT.

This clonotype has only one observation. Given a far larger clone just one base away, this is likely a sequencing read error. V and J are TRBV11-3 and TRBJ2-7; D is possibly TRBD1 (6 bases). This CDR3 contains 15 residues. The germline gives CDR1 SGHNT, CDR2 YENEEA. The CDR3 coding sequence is TGTGCCAGCAGCTTTTACAGGGTCGATTTGGACGAGCACTACTTC. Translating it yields CASSFYRVDLDEHYF.

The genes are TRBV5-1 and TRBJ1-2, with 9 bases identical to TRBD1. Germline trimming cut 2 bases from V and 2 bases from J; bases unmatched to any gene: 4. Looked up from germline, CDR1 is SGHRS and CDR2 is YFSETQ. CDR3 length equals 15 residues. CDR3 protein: CASSFGGQGNYGYTF. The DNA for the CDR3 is TGCGCCAGCAGCTTCGGGGGACAGGGAAACTATGGCTACACCTTC. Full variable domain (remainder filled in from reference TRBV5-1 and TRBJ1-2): KAGVTQTPRYLIKTRGQQVTLSCSPISGHRSVSWYQQTPGQGLQFLFEYFSETQRNKGNFPGRFSGRQFSNSRSEMNVSTLELGDSALYLCASSFGGQGNYGYTFGSGTRLTVV.

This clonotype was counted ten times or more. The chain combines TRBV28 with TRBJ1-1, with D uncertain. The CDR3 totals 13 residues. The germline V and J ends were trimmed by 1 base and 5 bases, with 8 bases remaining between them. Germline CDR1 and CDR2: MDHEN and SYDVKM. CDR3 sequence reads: CASSLLGRTEAFF. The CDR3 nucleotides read TGTGCCAGCAGTTTATTGGGGAGGACTGAAGCTTTCTTT.

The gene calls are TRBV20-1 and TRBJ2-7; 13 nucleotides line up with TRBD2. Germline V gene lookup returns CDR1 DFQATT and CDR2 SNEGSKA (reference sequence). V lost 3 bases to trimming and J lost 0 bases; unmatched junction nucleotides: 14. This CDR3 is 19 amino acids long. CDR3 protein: CSASGSGLAGVFSSYEQYF. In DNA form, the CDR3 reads TGCAGTGCTAGCGGAAGTGGACTAGCGGGAGTCTTCAGCTCCTACGAGCAGTACTTC.

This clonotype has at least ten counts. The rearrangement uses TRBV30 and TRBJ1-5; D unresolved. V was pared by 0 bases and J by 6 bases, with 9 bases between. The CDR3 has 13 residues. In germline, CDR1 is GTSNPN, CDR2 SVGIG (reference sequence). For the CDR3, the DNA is TGTGCCTGGAGTGTGAAGGGTGCTCAGCCCCAGCATTTT. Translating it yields CAWSVKGAQPQHF.

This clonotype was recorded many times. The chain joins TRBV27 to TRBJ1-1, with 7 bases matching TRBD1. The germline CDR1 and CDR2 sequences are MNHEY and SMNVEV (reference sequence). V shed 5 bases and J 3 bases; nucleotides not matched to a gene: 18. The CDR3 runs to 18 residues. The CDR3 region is CASSSSDRDRLRDTEAFF. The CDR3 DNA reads TGTGCCAGCAGTAGCAGTGACAGGGATAGATTGCGGGACACTGAAGCTTTCTTT.

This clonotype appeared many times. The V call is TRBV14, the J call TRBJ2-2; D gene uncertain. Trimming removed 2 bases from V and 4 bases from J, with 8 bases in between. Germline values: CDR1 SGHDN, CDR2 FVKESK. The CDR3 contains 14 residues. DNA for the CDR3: TGTGCCAGCAGCCAACGTAGGGCCACCGGGGAGCTGTTTTTT. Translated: CASSQRRATGELFF.

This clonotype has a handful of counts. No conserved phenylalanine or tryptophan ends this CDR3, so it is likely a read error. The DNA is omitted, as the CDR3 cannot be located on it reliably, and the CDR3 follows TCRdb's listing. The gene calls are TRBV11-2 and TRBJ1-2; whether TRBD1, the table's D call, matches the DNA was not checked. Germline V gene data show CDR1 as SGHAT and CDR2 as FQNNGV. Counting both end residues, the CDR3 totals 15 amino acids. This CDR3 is CASSWGSGSYYGYNL.

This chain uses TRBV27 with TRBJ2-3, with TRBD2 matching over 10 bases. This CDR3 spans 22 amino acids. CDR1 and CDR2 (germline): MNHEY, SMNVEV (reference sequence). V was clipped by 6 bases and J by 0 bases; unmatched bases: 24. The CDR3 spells CASSLGPPLAGDLVSSTDTQYF. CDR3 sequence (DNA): TGTGCCAGCAGCCTGGGCCCCCCGCTAGCGGGAGACTTAGTTTCTAGCACAGATACGCAGTATTTT.